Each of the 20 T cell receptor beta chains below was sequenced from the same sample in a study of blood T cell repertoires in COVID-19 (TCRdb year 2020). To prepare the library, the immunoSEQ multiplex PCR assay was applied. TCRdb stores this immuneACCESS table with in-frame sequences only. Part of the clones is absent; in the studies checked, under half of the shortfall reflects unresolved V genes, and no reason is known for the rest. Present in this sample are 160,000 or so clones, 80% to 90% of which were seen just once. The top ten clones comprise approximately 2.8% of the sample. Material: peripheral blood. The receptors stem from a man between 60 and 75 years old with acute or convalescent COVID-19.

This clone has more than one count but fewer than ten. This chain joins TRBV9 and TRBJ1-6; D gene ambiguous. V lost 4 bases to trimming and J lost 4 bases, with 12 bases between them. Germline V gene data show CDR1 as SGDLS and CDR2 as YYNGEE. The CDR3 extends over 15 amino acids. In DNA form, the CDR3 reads TGTGCCAGCAGCACCGGGGATGGTTATAATTCACCCCTCCACTTT. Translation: CASSTGDGYNSPLHF. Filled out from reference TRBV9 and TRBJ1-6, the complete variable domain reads DSGVTQTPKHLITATGQRVTLRCSPRSGDLSVYWYQQSLDQGLQFLIQYYNGEERAKGNILERFSAQQFPDLHSELNLSSLELGDSALYFCASSTGDGYNSPLHFGNGTRLTVT.

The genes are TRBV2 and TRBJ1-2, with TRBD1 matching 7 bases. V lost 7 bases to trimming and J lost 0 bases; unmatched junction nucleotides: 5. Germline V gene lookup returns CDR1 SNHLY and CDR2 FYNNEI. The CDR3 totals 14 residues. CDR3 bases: TGTGCCAGCAAGGGACAGATGACTAACTATGGCTACACCTTC. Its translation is CASKGQMTNYGYTF.

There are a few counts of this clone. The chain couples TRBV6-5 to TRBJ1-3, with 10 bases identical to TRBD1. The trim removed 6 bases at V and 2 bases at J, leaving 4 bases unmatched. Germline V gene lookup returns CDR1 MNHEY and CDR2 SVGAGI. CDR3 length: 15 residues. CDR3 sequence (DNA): TGTGCCAGCAGCACCGGGACAGGGGCTGGAAACACCATATATTTT. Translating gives CASSTGTGAGNTIYF.

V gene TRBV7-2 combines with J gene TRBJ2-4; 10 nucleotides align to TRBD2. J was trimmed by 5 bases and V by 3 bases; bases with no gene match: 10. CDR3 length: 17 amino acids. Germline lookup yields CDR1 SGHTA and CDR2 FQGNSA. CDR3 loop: CASSFSSGGRSENIQYF. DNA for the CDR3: TGTGCCAGCAGCTTCTCTAGCGGGGGTCGCTCGGAAAACATTCAGTACTTC.

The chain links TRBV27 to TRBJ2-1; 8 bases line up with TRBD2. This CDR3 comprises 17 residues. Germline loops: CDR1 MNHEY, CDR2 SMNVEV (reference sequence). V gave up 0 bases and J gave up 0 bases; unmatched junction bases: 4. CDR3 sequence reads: CASSLSRRGGSYNEQFF. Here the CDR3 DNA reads TGTGCCAGCAGTTTATCGAGACGGGGGGGCTCCTACAATGAGCAGTTCTTC.

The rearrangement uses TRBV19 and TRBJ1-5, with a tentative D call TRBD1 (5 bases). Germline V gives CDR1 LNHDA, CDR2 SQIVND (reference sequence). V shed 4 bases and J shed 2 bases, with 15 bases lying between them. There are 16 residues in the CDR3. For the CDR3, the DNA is TGTGCCAGTAGTAGACCGATCCAGGGTGGCAATCAGCCCCAGCATTTT. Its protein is CASSRPIQGGNQPQHF.

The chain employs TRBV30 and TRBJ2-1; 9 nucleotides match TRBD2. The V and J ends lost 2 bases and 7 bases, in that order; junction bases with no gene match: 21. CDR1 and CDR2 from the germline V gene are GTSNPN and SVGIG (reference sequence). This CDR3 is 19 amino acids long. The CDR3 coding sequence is TGTGCCTGGAGTCCATTCAGTCACGGGGTAGCGGGGGTCTTAAATGAGCAGTTCTTC. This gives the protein CAWSPFSHGVAGVLNEQFF.

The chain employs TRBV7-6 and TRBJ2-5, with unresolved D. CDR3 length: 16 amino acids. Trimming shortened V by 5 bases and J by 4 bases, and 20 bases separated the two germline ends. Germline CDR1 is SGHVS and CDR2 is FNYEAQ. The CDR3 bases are TGTGCCAGCAGCCCTTTGGCGGATCCCAATGGAGAGACCCAGTACTTC. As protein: CASSPLADPNGETQYF.

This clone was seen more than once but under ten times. The CDR3 DNA reads as TGTGCCAGCAGTGAATGGACAGGGGAGGGAACAGATACGCAGTATTTT. Translated, it gives CASSEWTGEGTDTQYF. The V and J genes are TRBV2 and TRBJ2-3; 9 bases are a match to TRBD1. Germline values: CDR1 SNHLY, CDR2 FYNNEI. Trimming took 2 bases from V and 3 from J; bases not matched to a gene: 6. The CDR3 is 16 residues long.

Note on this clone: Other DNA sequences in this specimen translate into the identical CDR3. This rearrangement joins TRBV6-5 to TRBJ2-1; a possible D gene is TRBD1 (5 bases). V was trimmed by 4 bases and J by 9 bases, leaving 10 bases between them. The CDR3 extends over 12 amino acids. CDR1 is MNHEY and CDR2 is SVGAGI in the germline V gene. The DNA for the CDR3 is TGTGCCAGCAGTTTAACAGGTGGTGAGCAGTTCTTC. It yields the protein CASSLTGGEQFF.

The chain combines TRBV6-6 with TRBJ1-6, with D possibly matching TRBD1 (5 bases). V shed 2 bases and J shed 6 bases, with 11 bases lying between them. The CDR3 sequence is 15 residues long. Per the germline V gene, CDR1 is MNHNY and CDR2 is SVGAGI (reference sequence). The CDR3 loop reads CASSYGANPNSPLHF. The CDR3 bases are TGTGCCAGCAGTTACGGGGCTAACCCTAATTCACCCCTCCACTTT.

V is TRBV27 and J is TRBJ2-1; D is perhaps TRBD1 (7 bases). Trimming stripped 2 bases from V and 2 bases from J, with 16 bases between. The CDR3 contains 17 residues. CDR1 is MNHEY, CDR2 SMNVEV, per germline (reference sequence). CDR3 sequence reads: CASSLSPEGAAYNEQFF. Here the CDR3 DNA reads TGTGCCAGCAGTTTAAGCCCGGAGGGGGCGGCCTACAATGAGCAGTTCTTC.

The CDR3 coding sequence is TGTGCCACCAGTGATGCAGACGGACAGGGAATTGGATACAATGAGCAGTTCTTC. It codes for CATSDADGQGIGYNEQFF. This sequence joins TRBV24-1 and TRBJ2-1, with TRBD1 identical over 8 bases. This CDR3 comprises 18 residues. The V gene end was trimmed by 3 bases and the J gene end by 4 bases; junction bases not matched to a gene: 13. The germline CDR1 and CDR2 sequences are KGHDR and SFDVKD.

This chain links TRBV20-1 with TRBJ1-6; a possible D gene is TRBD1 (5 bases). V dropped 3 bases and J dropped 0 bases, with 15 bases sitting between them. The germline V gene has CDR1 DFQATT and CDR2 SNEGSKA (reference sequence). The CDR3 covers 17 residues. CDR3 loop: CSASLGLLSSYNSPLHF. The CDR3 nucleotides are TGCAGTGCTAGTTTGGGACTTTTGAGCTCCTATAATTCACCCCTCCACTTT.

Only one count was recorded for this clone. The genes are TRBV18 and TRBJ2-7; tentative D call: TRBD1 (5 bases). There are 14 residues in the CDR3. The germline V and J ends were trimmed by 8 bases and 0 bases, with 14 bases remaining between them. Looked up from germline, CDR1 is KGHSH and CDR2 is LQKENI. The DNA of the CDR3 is TGTGCCAGCCGAACAGGTTTTACCTCCTACGAGCAGTACTTC. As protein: CASRTGFTSYEQYF.

The CDR3 DNA reads TGTGCCTGGACTAGACAGGGAAGGTTCTATGGCTACACCTTC. It is translated as CAWTRQGRFYGYTF. The chain couples TRBV30 to TRBJ1-2; 7 nucleotides match TRBD1. V shed 4 bases and J 4 bases; nucleotides not matched to a gene: 9. The CDR3 contains 14 residues. The germline V gene encodes CDR1 GTSNPN and CDR2 SVGIG (reference sequence). The full variable domain, with the rest looked up from reference TRBV30 and TRBJ1-2, is SQTIHQWPATLVQPVGSPLSLECTVEGTSNPNLYWYRQAAGRGLQLLFYSVGIGQISSEVPQNLSASRPQDRQFILSSKKLLLSDSGFYLCAWTRQGRFYGYTFGSGTRLTVV.

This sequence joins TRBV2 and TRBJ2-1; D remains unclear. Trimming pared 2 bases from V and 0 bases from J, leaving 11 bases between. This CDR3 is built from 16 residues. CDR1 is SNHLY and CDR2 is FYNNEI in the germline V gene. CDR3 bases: TGTGCCAGCAGTGAACTTGGTTGGAGCTCCTACAATGAGCAGTTCTTC. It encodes CASSELGWSSYNEQFF.

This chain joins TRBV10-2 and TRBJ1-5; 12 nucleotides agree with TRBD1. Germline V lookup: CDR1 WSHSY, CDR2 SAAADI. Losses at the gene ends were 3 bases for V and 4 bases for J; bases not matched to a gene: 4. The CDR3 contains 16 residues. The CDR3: CASSDWDRGRNQPQHF. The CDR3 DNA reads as TGCGCCAGCAGTGACTGGGACAGGGGGCGGAATCAGCCCCAGCATTTT.

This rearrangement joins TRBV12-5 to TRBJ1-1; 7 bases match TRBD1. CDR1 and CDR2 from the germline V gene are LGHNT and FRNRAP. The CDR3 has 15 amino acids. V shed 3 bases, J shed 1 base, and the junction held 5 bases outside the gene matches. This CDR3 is CASGLDRDPNTEAFF. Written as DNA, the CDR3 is TGTGCTAGTGGTTTAGACAGGGATCCGAACACTGAAGCTTTCTTT. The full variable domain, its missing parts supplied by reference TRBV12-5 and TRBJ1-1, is DARVTQTPRHKVTEMGQEVTMRCQPILGHNTVFWYRQTMMQGLELLAYFRNRAPLDDSGMPKDRFSAEMPDATLATLKIQPSEPRDSAVYFCASGLDRDPNTEAFFGQGTRLTVV.

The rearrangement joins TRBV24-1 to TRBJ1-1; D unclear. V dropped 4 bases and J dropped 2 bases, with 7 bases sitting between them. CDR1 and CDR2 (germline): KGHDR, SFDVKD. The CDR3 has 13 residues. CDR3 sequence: CATSESLNTEAFF. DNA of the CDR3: TGTGCCACCAGTGAATCACTTAACACTGAAGCTTTCTTT.